This TCR beta chain was obtained from a study of T cell responses to AZD1222 COVID-19 vaccine. The table came from immunoSEQ multiplex PCR; TCRdb's copy has only in-frame clones and leaves some out. The sample includes about 39,000 clones, 88% seen only once; the top ten take approximately 26%. Regarding this clone: Its specificity is unknown.

Germline assignment: CDR1 MDHEN and CDR2 SYDVKM. Trimming took 6 bases from V and 1 from J; bases not matched to a gene: 6. CDR3 length equals 14 residues. Study-level points and caveats: Among vaccine-associated CD4 TCRs, coverage spanned spike, with dominance at 160-218 and 743-854. Nearly half of spike-specific TCRs reportedly target unmutated variant regions. The donor group comprised mostly white British people and more females; the analysis possibly underestimated clonal diversity.

The sequencing here drew on peripheral blood, taken 28 days after the second dose of the MenACWY control vaccine. The genes are TRBV28 and TRBJ2-7; 7 bases line up with TRBD1. This TCR came from an adult who received the MenACWY meningococcal vaccine as a control. The CDR3 region has the DNA TGTGCCAGCAGGGAACCCAGGGGGTCCTACGAGCAGTACTTC. It translates to CASREPRGSYEQYF.